These 2 T cell receptor beta chains were all obtained from the same sample, sequenced in a study of T cell responses to AZD1222 COVID-19 vaccine. Sequencing used immunoSEQ multiplex PCR; TCRdb keeps in-frame clones, though not all of them. The profile shows roughly 170,000 clones, roughly 94% of them singletons. This material consisted of peripheral blood, taken 28 days after the second AZD1222 dose. Every receptor here comes from an adult who received the AZD1222 COVID-19 vaccine.

V gene TRBV6-5 combines with J gene TRBJ1-5; D is uncertain. Trimming cost V 6 bases and J 1 base, with 10 bases left between them. This CDR3 has 14 residues. Germline V lookup: CDR1 MNHEY, CDR2 SVGAGI. CDR3 nucleotides: TGTGCCAGCAGCCGGGAGTCGAGCAATCAGCCCCAGCATTTT. Its protein is CASSRESSNQPQHF.

The rearrangement links TRBV18 to TRBJ1-4, with D uncertain. Germline CDR1 and CDR2: KGHSH and LQKENI. This CDR3 is 14 amino acids long. V was cut by 3 bases and J by 3 bases, with 8 bases left in between. CDR3 sequence (DNA): TGTGCCAGCTCACCCAGAGGACCTAATGAAAAACTGTTTTTT. Amino acid sequence: CASSPRGPNEKLFF.